A single sample gave rise to the 18 T cell receptor beta chains below, sequenced in a study of T-cell memory formation after mild COVID-19. In TCRdb, the 5' RACE reads were re-called with MiXCR into one record per CDR3 protein. This table holds 450,000 or so distinct CDR3 sequences, around 25% found once. The specimen was PBMCs or a T cell subset sorted from them (not recorded which). All receptors come from an adult woman who had mild COVID-19 (a few samples of this study predate the infection). Cell type and time point are not known.

Only a few counts were recorded for this clonotype. The genes are TRBV23-1 and TRBJ2-3; D is possibly TRBD1 (6 bases). TRBV23-1 qualifies as an ORF whose function is uncertain. V shed 4 bases and J shed 4 bases, with 27 bases lying between them. The CDR3 is 19 amino acids. This CDR3 reads CASSRPRGPNQGFPDTQYF. The CDR3 DNA sequence: TGCGCCAGCAGTCGCCCCAGGGGTCCAAACCAGGGATTCCCAGATACGCAGTATTTT.

In its sample, this clonotype was seen a few times. The rearrangement uses TRBV4-1 and TRBJ2-2, with 10 positions matching TRBD1. The junction had 8 bases not matched to a gene; V was cut back by 3 bases and J by 4 bases. The CDR3 sequence is 17 residues long. Germline CDR1 reads MGHRA; CDR2 reads YSYEKL. DNA of the CDR3: TGCGCCAGCAGCCAGACTATAGGGACAGGGGTCACCGGGGAGCTGTTTTTT. Amino acids: CASSQTIGTGVTGELFF.

The chain has TRBV12-3 or TRBV12-4 and TRBJ2-3; TRBD2 matches 10 bases. The CDR3 spans 16 residues. V trimming: 3 bases; J trimming: 4 bases; junction bases outside the gene matches: 7. Here the CDR3 reads CASSFVASGSPDTQYF. The CDR3 DNA reads as TGTGCCAGCAGTTTTGTGGCTAGCGGGAGTCCAGATACGCAGTATTTT.

This clonotype appeared a few times. This CDR3 reads CAEGGGYTF. In DNA, the CDR3 is TGTGCCGAGGGAGGTGGCTACACCTTC. This chain uses TRBV7-9 with TRBJ1-2, with D unresolved. This CDR3 region has 9 residues. V gave up 11 bases and J gave up 7 bases, with 8 bases separating them. Germline loops: CDR1 SEHNR, CDR2 FQNEAQ (reference sequence).

This clonotype was recorded a few times. This chain connects TRBV5-1 to TRBJ2-7, with D perhaps TRBD1 (6 bases). Germline V lookup: CDR1 SGHRS, CDR2 YFSETQ. V lost 3 bases to trimming and J lost 1 base, with 8 bases between them. This CDR3 comprises 13 residues. CDR3 loop: CASSWGPSYEQYF. Here the CDR3 DNA reads TGCGCCAGCAGCTGGGGGCCTTCCTACGAGCAGTACTTC.

A few counts support this clonotype. The chain combines TRBV18 with TRBJ1-2, with D tentatively TRBD1 (5 bases). Germline values: CDR1 KGHSH, CDR2 LQKENI. This CDR3 region has 17 residues. The V end was cut by 3 bases, the J end by 7 bases, with 24 bases between. The CDR3 region has the DNA TGTGCCAGCTCACCCACCCTGCCCGGGACGGGCAATACTGGCTACACCTTC. Translating it yields CASSPTLPGTGNTGYTF.

Many counts were recorded for this clonotype. The J gene is TRBJ2-7, the V gene TRBV11-1; D tentatively reads TRBD1 or TRBD2 (5 bases each). V lost 8 bases and J lost 1, with 18 bases in between. The CDR3 extends over 15 amino acids. Germline assignment: CDR1 SGHAT and CDR2 FQDESV (reference sequence). The CDR3 region is CASRSRDGGSYEQYF. The DNA of the CDR3 is TGTGCCAGCCGATCCCGGGACGGAGGATCCTACGAGCAGTACTTC.

The rearrangement joins TRBV20-1 to TRBJ2-5, with 13 nucleotides matching TRBD2. The V segment lost 5 bases and the J segment 1 base; nucleotides outside the gene matches: 4. The CDR3 covers 15 residues. CDR1 DFQATT and CDR2 SNEGSKA come from the germline V gene (reference sequence). The CDR3 DNA reads TGCAGTGCTGTGGGACTAGCGGGACTCCAAGAGACCCAGTACTTC. Translation: CSAVGLAGLQETQYF.

The V and J genes are TRBV29-1 and TRBJ1-2, with a weak D call TRBD1 (6 bases). This CDR3 comprises 13 residues. Between the trimmed V and J ends, which lost 5 bases and 3 bases, there was a span of 13 bases. Germline assignment: CDR1 SQVTM and CDR2 ANQGSEA. CDR3 in amino acids: CSVRDTPYYGYTF. CDR3 nucleotides: TGCAGCGTTCGGGACACACCATACTATGGCTACACCTTC.

This clonotype came up a few times. V is TRBV27 and J is TRBJ2-2; no clear D gene. CDR1 and CDR2 from the germline V gene are MNHEY and SMNVEV (reference sequence). Trimming took off 2 bases at V and 4 bases at J, with 11 bases between the two ends. This CDR3 is 15 amino acids long. The CDR3 sequence: CASSLMGSGTGELFF. CDR3 sequence (DNA): TGTGCCAGCAGTTTAATGGGGTCGGGCACCGGGGAGCTGTTTTTT.

CDR3 loop: CSARVGAPNQPQHF. CDR3 coding DNA: TGCAGTGCTAGAGTGGGGGCCCCGAATCAGCCCCAGCATTTT. The genes are TRBV20-1 and TRBJ1-5, with a weak D call TRBD1 (6 bases). Germline loops: CDR1 DFQATT, CDR2 SNEGSKA (reference sequence). CDR3 size: 14 residues. The V end was cut by 1 base, the J end by 4 bases, with 11 bases between.

Only a few counts were recorded for this clonotype. This chain links TRBV12-3 or TRBV12-4 with TRBJ1-2; no definite D call. The CDR3 is made up of 12 amino acids. The ends were cut back, 7 bases at V and 5 bases at J, with 11 bases in the middle. CDR3 DNA: TGTGCCAGCACCCGCGGACCGTATGGCTACACCTTC. This codes for CASTRGPYGYTF.

This clonotype was seen a handful of times. The chain combines TRBV19 with TRBJ1-2, with 9 bases matching TRBD1. Germline V gene lookup returns CDR1 LNHDA and CDR2 SQIVND (reference sequence). V gave up 3 bases and J gave up 8 bases; unmatched junction bases: 7. The CDR3 sequence is 14 residues long. The CDR3, as DNA: TGTGCCAGTAGTATGGGGACAGGGATGGGCGGCTACACCTTC. It translates to CASSMGTGMGGYTF.

The table lists this clonotype with a few counts. The rearrangement uses TRBV15 and TRBJ2-3; tentative D call: TRBD2 (6 bases). V was trimmed by 3 bases and J by 1 base, leaving 14 bases between them. This CDR3 spans 16 amino acids. Germline assignment: CDR1 LNHNV and CDR2 YYDKDF (reference sequence). The CDR3 nucleotides read TGTGCCACCAGCAGCGAACTAGCTCCTCGCACAGATACGCAGTATTTT. Protein: CATSSELAPRTDTQYF.

This clonotype was seen a handful of times. This chain connects TRBV12-3 or TRBV12-4 to TRBJ2-5; unclear D gene. This CDR3 spans 11 amino acids. Trimming cost V 2 bases and J 7 bases, with 5 bases left between them. The CDR3 loop is CASSLLGTQYF. CDR3 bases: TGTGCCAGCAGTTTACTTGGGACCCAGTACTTC.

V usage is TRBV10-3 and J usage is TRBJ1-1; no reliable D call. The V and J ends lost 6 bases and 1 base respectively, with 15 bases between them. This CDR3 spans 15 amino acids. In germline, CDR1 is ENHRY, CDR2 SYGVKD. The DNA of the CDR3 is TGTGCCATCAGCAATATGGGAGAGGGGAACACTGAAGCTTTCTTT. This translates into CAISNMGEGNTEAFF.

This chain connects TRBV20-1 to TRBJ1-2; possibly TRBD1 for D (5 bases). V was clipped by 5 bases and J by 11 bases, with 21 bases between them. Germline V lookup: CDR1 DFQATT, CDR2 SNEGSKA (reference sequence). The CDR3 covers 13 residues. For the CDR3, the DNA is TGCAGTGCTCCCATTACAGAGACAGAGGTTTACACCTTC. This sequence encodes CSAPITETEVYTF.

This clonotype has a count of ten or more. The chain joins TRBV7-8 to TRBJ2-1; D may be TRBD1 (6 bases). V gave up 2 bases and J gave up 1 base, with 15 bases separating them. Germline V gives CDR1 SGHVS, CDR2 FQNEAQ. The CDR3 length is 17 residues. The CDR3 protein is CASSLPRMRGSYNEQFF. The CDR3 DNA sequence: TGTGCCAGCAGCTTACCCCGAATGAGGGGGTCCTACAATGAGCAGTTCTTC.